Following are 29 T cell receptor beta chains from one sample sequenced in a study of chemoradiotherapy in HPV16-positive cancers. Here immunoSEQ multiplex PCR was the method, and the copy in TCRdb shows in-frame clones only, minus some. Among 15,000 or so clones, roughly 80% were seen once, and the ten largest hold about 1.5%. The sample was collected from a patient who underwent chemoradiotherapy. The receptors originated from a human donor with HPV-associated anogenital cancer.

This chain uses TRBV7-2 with TRBJ2-2; D is possibly TRBD2 (6 bases). The CDR3 length is 14 residues. Trimming removed 0 bases from V and 5 bases from J, with 7 bases in between. Germline values: CDR1 SGHTA, CDR2 FQGNSA. The CDR3 sequence is CASSLAEGTGELFF. CDR3 coding DNA: TGTGCCAGCAGCTTAGCGGAGGGGACCGGGGAGCTGTTTTTT.

The chain carries TRBV5-1 and TRBJ1-2; 9 positions agree with TRBD1. Losses at the gene ends were 3 bases for V and 8 bases for J; bases not matched to a gene: 14. From germline, CDR1 is SGHRS and CDR2 YFSETQ. This CDR3 spans 16 amino acids. The CDR3 DNA is TGCGCCAGCAGCTCGCAATCCGGGACAGGGATGGTCGGCTACACCTTC. Protein product: CASSSQSGTGMVGYTF.

This rearrangement joins TRBV11-2 to TRBJ2-2, with no clear D. The V end lost 3 bases, the J end lost 7 bases, and 3 bases lay between the germline ends. The CDR3 contains 11 residues. The germline gives CDR1 SGHAT, CDR2 FQNNGV. The CDR3 protein is CASSFGGELFF. In DNA form, the CDR3 reads TGTGCCAGCAGCTTCGGCGGGGAGCTGTTTTTT.

This clone occurred a few times. The chain joins TRBV12-5 to TRBJ1-2; weak D call: TRBD1 (5 bases). V lost 2 bases and J lost 8, with 18 bases in between. Per germline, CDR1 LGHNT and CDR2 FRNRAP. The length of the CDR3 is 15 residues. CDR3 DNA sequence: TGTGCTAGTGGTTTGCAAGCGAGGGGTTTCGGAGGCTACACCTTC. Its translation is CASGLQARGFGGYTF.

This rearrangement joins TRBV19 to TRBJ2-1, with 9 bases that match TRBD1. This CDR3 comprises 15 residues. The V gene end was trimmed by 6 bases and the J gene end by 9 bases; junction bases not matched to a gene: 12. Per germline, CDR1 LNHDA and CDR2 SQIVND (reference sequence). The CDR3 loop is CASSRTGVGSSEQFF. The DNA for the CDR3 is TGTGCCAGTAGCAGGACAGGGGTTGGGTCCAGTGAGCAGTTCTTC.

V and J are TRBV4-2 and TRBJ1-1; perhaps TRBD1 as D (5 bases). V lost 5 bases to trimming and J lost 1 base, with 14 bases between them. This CDR3 has 15 residues. Per germline, CDR1 LGHNA and CDR2 YNFKEQ. CDR3 protein: CASSAAGTENTEAFF. CDR3 DNA sequence: TGTGCCAGCAGCGCGGCCGGGACGGAGAACACTGAAGCTTTCTTT.

This clone has only a few counts. The rearrangement joins TRBV5-1 to TRBJ2-7, with D perhaps TRBD1 (5 bases). The ends were cut back, 4 bases at V and 3 bases at J, with 11 bases in the middle. CDR1 SGHRS and CDR2 YFSETQ come from the germline V gene. The CDR3 loop spans 13 amino acids. CDR3 amino acids: CASSLGRDYEQYF. CDR3 nucleotide sequence: TGCGCCAGCAGCCTCGGCAGGGACTACGAGCAGTACTTC. The entire variable domain, with the rest obtained from reference TRBV5-1 and TRBJ2-7, is as follows: KAGVTQTPRYLIKTRGQQVTLSCSPISGHRSVSWYQQTPGQGLQFLFEYFSETQRNKGNFPGRFSGRQFSNSRSEMNVSTLELGDSALYLCASSLGRDYEQYFGPGTRLTVT.

The chain combines TRBV5-5 with TRBJ2-5, with 11 bases matching TRBD2. V trimming: 5 bases; J trimming: 3 bases; junction bases outside the gene matches: 0. The CDR3 consists of 13 residues. Per the germline V gene, CDR1 is SGHKS and CDR2 is YYEKEE (reference sequence). The CDR3 region has the DNA TGTGCCAGCAGGACTAGCGGGGAAGAGACCCAGTACTTC. Its protein is CASRTSGEETQYF.

This chain connects TRBV5-8 to TRBJ1-1; maybe TRBD1 (6 bases). Deletions cut 1 base from V and 5 bases from J, with 9 bases between. The CDR3 extends over 13 amino acids. The germline CDR1 and CDR2 sequences are SGHTS and YDEGEE. In nucleotides, the CDR3 is TGTGCCAGCAGCTTGCCAGGGGTGACTGAAGCTTTCTTT. Protein: CASSLPGVTEAFF. The full variable domain, rest sourced from reference TRBV5-8 and TRBJ1-1, is EAGVTQSPTHLIKTRGQQATLRCSPISGHTSVYWYQQALGLGLQFLLWYDEGEERNRGNFPPRFSGRQFPNYSSELNVNALELEDSALYLCASSLPGVTEAFFGQGTRLTVV.

The chain is built from TRBV27 and TRBJ1-3; D not certain. V was shortened by 9 bases and J by 3 bases, with 24 bases between the two germline ends. CDR1 MNHEY and CDR2 SMNVEV come from the germline V gene (reference sequence). The CDR3 length is 17 residues. The CDR3: CASRAFSGHRNGNTIYF. The CDR3 bases are TGTGCCAGTAGAGCATTTTCAGGCCATCGGAATGGAAACACCATATATTTT.

The chain joins TRBV13 to TRBJ2-2; D gene uncertain. The CDR3 spans 13 residues. The V end was cut by 1 base, the J end by 5 bases, with 5 bases between. Germline-derived CDR1 and CDR2 are PRHDT and FYEKMQ (reference sequence). The DNA for the CDR3 is TGTGCCAGCAGCTTAGTCGGGACCGGGGAGCTGTTTTTT. Amino acid sequence: CASSLVGTGELFF.

The chain combines TRBV9 with TRBJ1-3; weak D call: TRBD1 (6 bases). This CDR3 has 17 amino acids. Between the trimmed V and J ends, which lost 3 bases and 2 bases, there was a span of 18 bases. Per germline, CDR1 SGDLS and CDR2 YYNGEE. Written as DNA, the CDR3 is TGTGCCAGCAGCGCAACTGGACAGCCGCAGGCTGGAAACACCATATATTTT. The encoded protein is CASSATGQPQAGNTIYF.

The rearrangement uses TRBV7-2 and TRBJ1-2, with TRBD1 identical over 8 bases. The germline V gene encodes CDR1 SGHTA and CDR2 FQGNSA. The CDR3 runs to 16 residues. With 1 base clipped from V and 4 bases from J, the junction kept 8 bases outside the gene matches. The chain's CDR3 is CASSLGRDRRLYGYTF. CDR3 nucleotides: TGTGCCAGCAGCTTAGGTCGGGACAGGAGGCTCTATGGCTACACCTTC.

The genes are TRBV11-2 and TRBJ2-3; TRBD2 aligns across 9 bases. The CDR3 covers 16 residues. The germline V gene has CDR1 SGHAT and CDR2 FQNNGV. Trimming at V came to 1 base and at J to 9 bases, leaving 11 bases not matched to a gene. CDR3 DNA: TGTGCCAGCAGCTTAGTTGGGCGGGGGGGTACGCAAACGCAGTATTTT. This sequence encodes CASSLVGRGGTQTQYF. The full variable domain, completed using reference TRBV11-2 and TRBJ2-3, is EAGVAQSPRYKIIEKRQSVAFWCNPISGHATLYWYQQILGQGPKLLIQFQNNGVVDDSQLPKDRFSAERLKGVDSTLKIQPAKLEDSAVYLCASSLVGRGGTQTQYFGPGTRLTVL.

The chain employs TRBV4-1 and TRBJ2-5, with D perhaps TRBD1 (6 bases). The CDR3 sequence is 14 residues long. V lost 4 bases, J lost 11 bases, and 20 bases lay in between. The germline CDR1 and CDR2 sequences are MGHRA and YSYEKL. Here the CDR3 reads CASSPRDIELEQYF. In DNA, the CDR3 is TGCGCCAGCAGCCCACGGGACATCGAACTTGAGCAGTACTTC.

Concerning this clone itself: Germline is not matched at one junction end, which may reflect a read error. The rearrangement joins TRBV20-1 to TRBJ2-4; D is unresolved. Germline CDR1 reads DFQATT; CDR2 reads SNEGSKA (reference sequence). This CDR3 contains 10 residues. Written as DNA, the CDR3 is TGCAGTGCTGGAGAAAACATTCAGTACTTC. Its protein is CSAGENIQYF.

This chain connects TRBV4-3 to TRBJ1-2, with D perhaps TRBD1 (6 bases). The CDR3 spans 13 residues. The ends were cut back, 1 base at V and 8 bases at J, with 11 bases in the middle. Germline lookup yields CDR1 LGHNA and CDR2 YSLEER. CDR3 sequence reads: CASSQGTAPGYTF. CDR3 coding DNA: TGCGCCAGCAGCCAAGGGACAGCGCCCGGCTACACCTTC.

V usage is TRBV4-2 and J usage is TRBJ2-1; the match to TRBD1 covers 7 bases. Looked up from germline, CDR1 is LGHNA and CDR2 is YNFKEQ. After removal of 0 bases from V and 8 bases from J, the junction contained 13 bases not matched to a gene. This CDR3 has 17 amino acids. The CDR3 region is CASSQDSPREGGYEQFF. Written as DNA, the CDR3 is TGTGCCAGCAGCCAAGACTCCCCCCGTGAAGGGGGCTATGAGCAGTTCTTC.

The chain has TRBV29-1 and TRBJ2-3, with 7 bases that match TRBD2. J was trimmed by 3 bases and V by 1 base; bases with no gene match: 1. CDR3 size: 13 residues. Germline assignment: CDR1 SQVTM and CDR2 ANQGSEA. The CDR3, as DNA: TGCAGCGTTGAAGGGGGGGGTACAGATACGCAGTATTTT. Its protein product is CSVEGGGTDTQYF.

This chain uses TRBV9 with TRBJ1-2; possibly TRBD1 for D (6 bases). Germline V gene lookup returns CDR1 SGDLS and CDR2 YYNGEE. V was cut by 3 bases and J by 0 bases, with 9 bases left in between. The CDR3 consists of 14 residues. The CDR3 DNA is TGTGCCAGCAGCGGGGGGACAACTAACTATGGCTACACCTTC. Translation gives CASSGGTTNYGYTF.

The J gene is TRBJ1-2, the V gene TRBV5-1, with D unclear. Trimming removed 4 bases at V and 3 bases at J, with 7 bases between. Germline V gives CDR1 SGHRS, CDR2 YFSETQ. This CDR3 is built from 12 residues. The CDR3 region has the DNA TGCGCCAGCAGCCCGAGAGACTATGGCTACACCTTC. It encodes CASSPRDYGYTF.

This sequence joins TRBV5-1 and TRBJ1-1, with D uncertain. Germline CDR1 SGHRS, CDR2 YFSETQ. The CDR3 contains 12 residues. V was cut by 3 bases and J by 5 bases, with 8 bases left in between. The CDR3: CASSSLETEAFF. In nucleotides, the CDR3 is TGCGCCAGCAGCTCCTTAGAGACTGAAGCTTTCTTT. The whole variable domain, remainder taken from reference TRBV5-1 and TRBJ1-1, is KAGVTQTPRYLIKTRGQQVTLSCSPISGHRSVSWYQQTPGQGLQFLFEYFSETQRNKGNFPGRFSGRQFSNSRSEMNVSTLELGDSALYLCASSSLETEAFFGQGTRLTVV.

This chain links TRBV30 with TRBJ1-4, with no clear D. CDR1 and CDR2 (germline): GTSNPN, SVGIG (reference sequence). V was pared by 4 bases and J by 8 bases, with 20 bases between. This CDR3 comprises 15 residues. CDR3 DNA: TGTGCCTGGAACGGGGAGGGAGCTCGTGGGGAAAAACTGTTTTTT. Its translation is CAWNGEGARGEKLFF.

This clone was recorded only once. The chain carries TRBV13 and TRBJ1-1; 7 bases match TRBD1. The CDR3 is 16 amino acids. J gave up 3 bases and V 1 base, and 8 bases lay outside the gene matches. Germline V gene data show CDR1 as PRHDT and CDR2 as FYEKMQ (reference sequence). Written as DNA, the CDR3 is TGTGCCAGCAGCTTAGTACAGGGGCGGAGATACACTGAAGCTTTCTTT. This gives the protein CASSLVQGRRYTEAFF.

V gene TRBV11-3 combines with J gene TRBJ1-2, with a possible D match to TRBD1 (5 bases). This CDR3 contains 11 residues. V dropped 3 bases and J dropped 8 bases, with 7 bases sitting between them. Germline values: CDR1 SGHNT, CDR2 YENEEA. CDR3 nucleotide sequence: TGTGCCAGCAGCTTTGGGGACGGCTACACCTTC. Its translation is CASSFGDGYTF.

V usage is TRBV7-2 and J usage is TRBJ1-6; D call uncertain. The germline V gene has CDR1 SGHTA and CDR2 FQGNSA. The CDR3 is 14 amino acids. V shed 5 bases and J shed 5 bases, with 10 bases lying between them. CDR3 DNA: TGTGCCAGCAGCCCCGGACTGAATAATTCACCCCTCCACTTT. Residues: CASSPGLNNSPLHF. Full variable domain (missing parts from reference TRBV7-2 and TRBJ1-6): GAGVSQSPSNKVTEKGKDVELRCDPISGHTALYWYRQSLGQGLEFLIYFQGNSAPDKSGLPSDRFSAERTGGSVSTLTIQRTQQEDSAVYLCASSPGLNNSPLHFGNGTRLTVT.

This clone has a handful of counts. This chain uses TRBV30 with TRBJ1-2; D uncertain. CDR3 length: 11 amino acids. CDR1 is GTSNPN and CDR2 is SVGIG in the germline V gene (reference sequence). The V gene lost 4 bases and the J gene lost 7 bases, with 10 bases spanning the gap. The CDR3: CAWNWEGGYTF. CDR3 nucleotide sequence: TGTGCCTGGAATTGGGAGGGTGGCTACACCTTC.

The rearrangement joins TRBV4-3 to TRBJ2-7; no firm D call. CDR3 size: 14 residues. Germline CDR1 LGHNA, CDR2 YSLEER. Trimming removed 2 bases at V and 3 bases at J, with 11 bases between. CDR3 DNA sequence: TGCGCCAGCAGCCAATTACAGTCGAGCTACGAGCAGTACTTC. It translates to CASSQLQSSYEQYF.

The chain couples TRBV6-6 to TRBJ1-6; D uncertain. V was trimmed by 0 bases and J by 7 bases, leaving 10 bases between them. Germline V gene sequence: CDR1 MNHNY, CDR2 SVGAGI (reference sequence). The CDR3 length is 15 residues. The CDR3: CASSYSGAQNSPLHF. The CDR3 coding sequence is TGTGCCAGCAGTTACTCGGGTGCTCAAAATTCACCCCTCCACTTT.